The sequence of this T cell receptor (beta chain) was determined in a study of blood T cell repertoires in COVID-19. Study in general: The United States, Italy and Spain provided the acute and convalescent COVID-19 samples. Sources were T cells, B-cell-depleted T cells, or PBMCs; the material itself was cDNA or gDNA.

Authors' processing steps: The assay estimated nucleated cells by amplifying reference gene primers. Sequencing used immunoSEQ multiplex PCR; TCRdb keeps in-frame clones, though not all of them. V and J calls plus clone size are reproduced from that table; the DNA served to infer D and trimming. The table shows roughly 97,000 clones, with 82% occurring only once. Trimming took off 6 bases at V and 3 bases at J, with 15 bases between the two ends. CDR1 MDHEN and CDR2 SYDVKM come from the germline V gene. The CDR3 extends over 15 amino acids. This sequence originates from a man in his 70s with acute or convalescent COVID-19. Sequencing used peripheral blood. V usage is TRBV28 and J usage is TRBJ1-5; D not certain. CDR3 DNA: TGTGCCAGCAGAACGCGGAGGACTCTCAATCAGCCCCAGCATTTT. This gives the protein CASRTRRTLNQPQHF. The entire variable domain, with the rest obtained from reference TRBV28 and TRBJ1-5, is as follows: DVKVTQSSRYLVKRTGEKVFLECVQDMDHENMFWYRQDPGLGLRLIYFSYDVKMKEKGDIPEGYSVSREKKERFSLILESASTNQTSMYLCASRTRRTLNQPQHFGDGTRLSIL.